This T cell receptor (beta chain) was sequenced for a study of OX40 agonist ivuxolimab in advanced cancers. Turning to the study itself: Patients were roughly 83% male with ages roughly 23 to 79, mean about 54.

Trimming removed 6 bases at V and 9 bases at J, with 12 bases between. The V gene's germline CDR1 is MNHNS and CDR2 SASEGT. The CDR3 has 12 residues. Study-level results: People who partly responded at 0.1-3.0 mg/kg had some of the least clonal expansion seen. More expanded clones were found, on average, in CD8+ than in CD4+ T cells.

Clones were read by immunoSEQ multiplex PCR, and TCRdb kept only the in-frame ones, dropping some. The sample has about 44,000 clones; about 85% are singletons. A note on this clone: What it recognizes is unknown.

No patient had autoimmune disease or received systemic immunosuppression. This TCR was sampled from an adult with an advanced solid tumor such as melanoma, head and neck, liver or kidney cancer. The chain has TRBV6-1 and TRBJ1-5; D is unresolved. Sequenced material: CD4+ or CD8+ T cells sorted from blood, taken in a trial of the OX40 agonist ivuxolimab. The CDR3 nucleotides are TGTGCCAGCAGCAGAGAGAAGGGGCCCCAGCATTTT. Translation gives CASSREKGPQHF.